A selection of T cell receptor beta chains follows, all from one sample in a study of blood T cell repertoires in COVID-19. TCRdb's table, derived via immunoSEQ multiplex PCR, lists solely in-frame clones and lacks some. This table has under 300,000 clones, roughly 84% appearing once. The sample taken for sequencing was peripheral blood. The receptor source for this set is a man aged 35-49 years who had recovered from COVID-19. Each CDR3 is given with its conserved first and last residue. Each record gives: V gene, CDR3 protein.

V gene: TRBV7-8; CDR3 protein: CASSRSAQETQYF
V gene: TRBV7-9; CDR3 protein: CASSHDSYEQYF
V gene: TRBV30; CDR3 protein: CAWSHLLSFQEATEAFF
V gene: TRBV5-6; CDR3 protein: CASSLGGAGFVATQYF
V gene: TRBV5-4; CDR3 protein: CASSSQGFLSYEQYF
V gene: TRBV18; CDR3 protein: CASSPARGETEAFF
V gene: TRBV19; CDR3 protein: CASSFGGSGETQYF
V gene: TRBV3-1/TRBV3-2; CDR3 protein: CASSQVKGSTDTQYF
V gene: TRBV5-4; CDR3 protein: CASSLGGPGETQYF
V gene: TRBV19; CDR3 protein: CASNPGTGEQYF
V gene: TRBV30; CDR3 protein: CAGKQGSNTGELFF
V gene: TRBV27; CDR3 protein: CASSSTGGGGGYTF
V gene: TRBV7-9; CDR3 protein: CASSEPGQGGTNTEAFF
V gene: TRBV4-3; CDR3 protein: CASSPHIAGTDTQYF
V gene: TRBV11-2; CDR3 protein: CASSLDRVSWETQYF
V gene: TRBV30; CDR3 protein: CAWSLGLSYEQYF
V gene: TRBV6-1; CDR3 protein: CASSEAGLINSPLHF
V gene: TRBV18; CDR3 protein: CASSPGTGGYNEQFF
V gene: TRBV6-1; CDR3 protein: CASSEGRNPAYEQYF
V gene: TRBV30; CDR3 protein: CATIIHGTGDEAFF
V gene: TRBV3-1/TRBV3-2; CDR3 protein: CASSQVSGSGTQYF
V gene: TRBV13; CDR3 protein: CASSSGLAGGLGTGELFF
V gene: TRBV9; CDR3 protein: CASSVGGPRETQYF
V gene: TRBV30; CDR3 protein: CAWSVWEATDTQYF
V gene: TRBV6-5; CDR3 protein: CASSSIVRQSYNEQFF
V gene: TRBV3-1/TRBV3-2; CDR3 protein: CASSQAGQAWGQYF
V gene: TRBV6-6; CDR3 protein: CASIELQNRPGYGYTF
V gene: TRBV5-6; CDR3 protein: CASSRDRVRVRYNSPLHF
V gene: TRBV27; CDR3 protein: CASSPPDRDFQFF
V gene: TRBV4-1; CDR3 protein: CASSQTPGLSHGYTF
V gene: TRBV3-1/TRBV3-2; CDR3 protein: CASSQGELGLLYGYTF
V gene: TRBV2; CDR3 protein: CASSVGDLSEKLFF
V gene: TRBV9; CDR3 protein: CASGPGTGGNEQFF
V gene: TRBV12-3/TRBV12-4; CDR3 protein: CASSSSEGHEQFF
V gene: TRBV6-2/TRBV6-3; CDR3 protein: CASSRGQGKGYEQYF
V gene: TRBV7-6; CDR3 protein: CASSGSGGITEAFF
V gene: TRBV7-6; CDR3 protein: CASSPPGTSATGELFF
V gene: TRBV4-3; CDR3 protein: CASSQGPGVTYEQYF
V gene: TRBV24-1; CDR3 protein: CATSERSGGELFF
V gene: TRBV3-1/TRBV3-2; CDR3 protein: CASSRTVAGGQETQYF